This paragraph reports one T cell receptor beta chain. This clonotype was recorded many times. What this receptor recognizes is not known. Base qualities were left out, and no much larger clone turns up one base away. What the treatment or condition label conveys for this sample: live attenuated yellow fever vaccine strain. PBMCs were isolated from peripheral blood using a standard Ficoll-Paque protocol. CD4 and CD8 T-cell fractions were isolated with Dynabeads CD4 and CD8 positive selection kits. TriZol was used to extract RNA from bulk PBMCs, CD4 and CD8 fractions, and dextramer-positive and dextramer-negative fractions. This sample was taken from a study of T cells after yellow fever vaccination (dated by TCRdb to between 2017 and 2020). About the investigation overall: The SMART-Seq v4 Ultra Low Input RNA kit was used to prepare libraries from fractions with low cell numbers. The cohort comprised two healthy male donors, one aged 18 to 30 and one aged 30 to 40 years. To follow T-cell clones before and after primary and booster YFV17D yellow fever vaccination, bulk TCR alpha and beta repertoires were sequenced over time. Blood was collected at multiple timepoints before and after primary and secondary immunization, and bulk PBMC replicates and cell subsets were isolated. General study outcomes and caveats: Most clones expanded after primary vaccination were re-detected after the booster (almost 98% of CD4 and around 86% of CD8), suggesting broad memory maintenance. Only a couple of donors were included in the study, so the extent to which the findings can be generalized is limited. A small share of clonotypes was detected in both CD4 and CD8 compartments, with the overlap likely arising from convergent recombination. FACS-sorted repertoires could contain abundant contaminating clonotypes from the bulk population, so computational filtering was required. Compared with the primary T-cell response, the secondary T-cell response was faster but weaker, reaching its peak on day 5 rather than on day 15.

The listed sequencing device is Illumina NovaSeq 6000. TCR cDNA was synthesized by 5'RACE template switching, which introduced a universal primer site and unique molecular identifiers. Priming for cDNA synthesis came from both the TCR alpha and TCR beta constant segments. Two PCR steps were used to amplify libraries, with sample barcodes and sequencing adapters being added in the second step. Libraries were sequenced on Illumina HiSeq 2500 (2x100 bp) or NovaSeq (2x150 bp). Under the source paper's analysis protocol: MIGEC was used to demultiplex reads and collapse the reads into UMI consensus sequences, and MiXCR was used for V(D)J alignment. Vaccine-responding clonotypes were identified with edgeR using replicate PBMC samples, with FDR below 0.01 and a log2 fold change above 5 up to day 15 being required. CD4 or CD8 identity was assigned to each bulk clonotype according to whether the clonotype was present at higher abundance in the sequenced CD4 repertoire or the sequenced CD8 repertoire. The raw public data were reprocessed by TCRdb itself: fastp quality trimming at Q25, MiXCR clonotype calling, in-frame beta chains only. Here each entry gathers all rows of one CDR3 protein and keeps the most common genes and DNA. The V and J calls were determined by TCRdb, not by the authors. For this sample the table gives about 99,000 distinct CDR3 sequences, of which approximately 5.5% were detected only once. Of the sample, about 38% is held by the ten largest clones.

Trimmed from V: 3 bases; trimmed from J: 6 bases; junction bases lacking a gene match: 11. The CDR3 covers 17 residues, taking in both the cysteine and the phenylalanine. This entry keeps only the CDR3 DNA: 51 bases, framed from base 1. The germline V gene specifies MDHEN as CDR1 and SYDVKM as CDR2. Material: CD8+ T cells sorted from PBMCs, obtained 10 days after the yellow fever booster vaccination. The chain couples TRBV28 to TRBJ2-2; 9 middle bases align to TRBD2. The receptor comes from a young man who received the YFV17D yellow fever vaccine. For the CDR3, the sequence is CASSLRGQRGASGELFF. The DNA sequence is TGTGCCAGCAGTTTGAGGGGACAGCGGGGGGCGTCCGGGGAGCTGTTTTTT.